The entry that follows covers one TCR beta chain sequence. The antigen is undetermined. V shed 4 bases and J 2 bases; nucleotides not matched to a gene: 2. This CDR3 has 13 amino acids. CDR1 is MDHEN, CDR2 SYDVKM, per germline. This sample is part of a study of cytomegalovirus exposure and HLA in healthy donors. Study information: There were approximately 80 million unique TCRs (from HLA-typed donors) in an early data release. General study results and limits: Further analysis, carried out later, found HLA-associated TCR beta chains more clonally expanded than equally common other chains. The study designated some 180 TCR beta chains cytomegalovirus-associated.

Vbeta (60) and Jbeta (13) primers were used in the PCR. In the original analysis: A later analysis tallied 87 million or so unique TCR beta chains, 8.5 million to 11 million of them shared. Clones were read by immunoSEQ multiplex PCR, and TCRdb kept only the in-frame ones, dropping some. V and J calls and clone size are copied from that table; D and trimming were computed from the DNA. In the table there are around 200,000 clones, roughly four fifths of which are singletons. The material sequenced was PBMCs. The source of this sequence is a man over 45 in good health and CMV-seronegative. The chain employs TRBV28 and TRBJ2-7, with 7 bases identical to TRBD1. The CDR3 here is CASSSGQTYEQYF. The CDR3 DNA reads as TGTGCCAGCAGTTCGGGACAGACCTACGAGCAGTACTTC.